What follows are 12 T cell receptor beta chains derived from one specimen sequenced in a study of T cell responses to AZD1222 COVID-19 vaccine. The data were produced by immunoSEQ multiplex PCR, yet TCRdb's version contains in-frame clones alone and is incomplete. The sample holds some 99,000 clones; approximately 91% are singletons and the top ten take approximately 17%. The source material was peripheral blood, sampled on day 0 of AZD1222 vaccination. Every receptor here comes from an adult in good health.

The chain has TRBV24-1 and TRBJ2-2, with 11 bases matching TRBD1. V was pared by 9 bases and J by 6 bases, with 5 bases of the junction left unmatched. CDR3 size: 14 residues. Germline values: CDR1 KGHDR, CDR2 SFDVKD. CDR3 bases: TGTGCCACCCAAGGACAGGGGGCCGCCGGGGAGCTGTTTTTT. Its translation is CATQGQGAAGELFF.

The chain links TRBV11-3 to TRBJ1-4, with TRBD1 matching 8 bases. The CDR3 runs to 15 residues. The ends lost 1 base at V and 6 bases at J; junction bases unmatched: 4. Germline V CDR1 and CDR2: SGHNT, YENEEA. CDR3 loop: CASSLGWGQDEKLFF. CDR3 sequence (DNA): TGTGCCAGCAGCTTAGGGTGGGGACAGGATGAAAAACTGTTTTTT. Combining the CDR3 with reference TRBV11-3 and TRBJ1-4 gives the whole variable domain EAGVVQSPRYKIIEKKQPVAFWCNPISGHNTLYWYLQNLGQGPELLIRYENEEAVDDSQLPKDRFSAERLKGVDSTLKIQPAELGDSAVYLCASSLGWGQDEKLFFGSGTQLSVL.

V is TRBV19 and J is TRBJ1-2; 9 nucleotides agree with TRBD1. The CDR3 has 14 residues. The V gene end was trimmed by 5 bases and the J gene end by 8 bases; junction bases not matched to a gene: 9. Per germline, CDR1 LNHDA and CDR2 SQIVND (reference sequence). CDR3 DNA: TGTGCCAGTAGTCCTAGGGGACAGGGAAGCGGCTACACCTTC. Amino acid sequence: CASSPRGQGSGYTF.

The J gene is TRBJ1-5, the V gene TRBV7-2; D is unclear. The CDR3 is 13 amino acids. CDR1 and CDR2 (germline): SGHTA, FQGNSA. Trimming shortened V by 6 bases and J by 11 bases, and 17 bases separated the two germline ends. The CDR3 DNA follows: TGTGCCAGCAGTTCTACGGTCACGACGGCCCAGCATTTT. Its protein product is CASSSTVTTAQHF.

The chain is built from TRBV25-1 and TRBJ2-6, with D possibly being TRBD2 (6 bases). Trimming stripped 1 base from V and 4 bases from J, with 8 bases between. The germline gives CDR1 MGHDK, CDR2 SYGVNS. The CDR3 has 15 residues. CDR3 loop: CASSESGGGANVLTF. In DNA form, the CDR3 reads TGTGCCAGCAGTGAATCCGGAGGGGGGGCCAACGTCCTGACTTTC. The full variable domain, its missing parts supplied by reference TRBV25-1 and TRBJ2-6, is EADIYQTPRYLVIGTGKKITLECSQTMGHDKMYWYQQDPGMELHLIHYSYGVNSTEKGDLSSESTVSRIRTEHFPLTLESARPSHTSQYLCASSESGGGANVLTFGAGSRLTVL.

The chain combines TRBV29-1 with TRBJ2-2, with TRBD2 matching 8 bases. This CDR3 has 15 residues. The V gene end was trimmed by 7 bases and the J gene end by 4 bases; junction bases not matched to a gene: 11. Germline CDR1 is SQVTM and CDR2 is ANQGSEA. In DNA form, the CDR3 reads TGCAGCGCAAGGGGACTAGTTGGTAGCACCGGGGAGCTGTTTTTT. It specifies CSARGLVGSTGELFF.

The genes are TRBV9 and TRBJ2-1; D may be TRBD1 (5 bases). V lost 0 bases, J lost 8 bases, and 12 bases lay in between. The germline gives CDR1 SGDLS, CDR2 YYNGEE. The CDR3 totals 14 residues. The CDR3 sequence: CASSVARVDDEQFF. For the CDR3, the DNA is TGTGCCAGCAGCGTAGCCAGGGTAGACGATGAGCAGTTCTTC.

This rearrangement joins TRBV5-1 to TRBJ2-2; no clear D gene. Germline assignment: CDR1 SGHRS and CDR2 YFSETQ. The CDR3 has 14 residues. V dropped 4 bases and J dropped 7 bases, with 14 bases sitting between them. DNA of the CDR3: TGCGCCAGCAGCCTTCTCGATTTTGGCGGGGAGCTGTTTTTT. It specifies CASSLLDFGGELFF.

The chain links TRBV11-2 to TRBJ1-1; a possible D gene is TRBD1 (6 bases). Germline values: CDR1 SGHAT, CDR2 FQNNGV. V was cut by 1 base and J by 7 bases, with 10 bases left in between. CDR3 length: 13 residues. Written as DNA, the CDR3 is TGTGCCAGCAGCTTAGGGACAGCGTATGAAGCTTTCTTT. The encoded protein is CASSLGTAYEAFF.

This clone was observed once. V is TRBV16 and J is TRBJ2-7, with a possible D match to TRBD2 (5 bases). Germline V gives CDR1 KGHSY, CDR2 FQNENV. The V and J ends lost 0 bases and 6 bases respectively, with 6 bases between them. The CDR3 spans 12 residues. The CDR3 sequence is CASSQSRGEQYF. The DNA for the CDR3 is TGTGCCAGCAGCCAATCCCGGGGCGAGCAGTACTTC. Supplemented by reference TRBV16 and TRBJ2-7, the full variable domain reads GEEVAQTPKHLVRGEGQKAKLYCAPIKGHSYVFWYQQVLKNEFKFLISFQNENVFDETGMPKERFSAKCLPNSPCSLEIQATKLEDSAVYFCASSQSRGEQYFGPGTRLTVT.

This clone was detected only once. V and J are TRBV6-5 and TRBJ2-7, with 11 bases lining up with TRBD2. CDR1 and CDR2 from the germline V gene are MNHEY and SVGAGI. J lost 0 bases, V lost 6 bases, and 4 bases had no gene match. This CDR3 contains 15 residues. CDR3 DNA sequence: TGTGCCAGCAGACATACTAGCGGGAGCTCCTACGAGCAGTACGTC. This translates into CASRHTSGSSYEQYV.

The chain joins TRBV7-9 to TRBJ2-1, with 10 bases aligning to TRBD1. Germline trimming cut 4 bases from V and 7 bases from J; bases unmatched to any gene: 4. This CDR3 is built from 14 residues. From germline, CDR1 is SEHNR and CDR2 FQNEAQ (reference sequence). The CDR3 loop reads CASSSDRGRNEQFF. As DNA, the CDR3 is TGTGCCAGCAGCTCAGACAGGGGGCGGAATGAGCAGTTCTTC. Full variable domain (outside the CDR3, taken from reference TRBV7-9 and TRBJ2-1): DTGVSQNPRHKITKRGQNVTFRCDPISEHNRLYWYRQTLGQGPEFLTYFQNEAQLEKSRLLSDRFSAERPKGSFSTLEIQRTEQGDSAMYLCASSSDRGRNEQFFGPGTRLTVL.